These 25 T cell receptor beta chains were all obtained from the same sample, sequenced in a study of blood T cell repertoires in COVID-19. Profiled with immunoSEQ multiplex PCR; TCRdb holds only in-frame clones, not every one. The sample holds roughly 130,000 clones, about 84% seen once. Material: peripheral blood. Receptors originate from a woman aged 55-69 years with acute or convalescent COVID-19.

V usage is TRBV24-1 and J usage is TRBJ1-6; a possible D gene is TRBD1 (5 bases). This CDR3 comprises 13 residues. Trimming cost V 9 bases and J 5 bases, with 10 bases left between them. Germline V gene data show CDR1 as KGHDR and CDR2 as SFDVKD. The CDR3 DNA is TGTGCCACCCAGGGAATCCATAATTCACCCCTCCACTTT. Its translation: CATQGIHNSPLHF.

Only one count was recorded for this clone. This CDR3 is CASSFGGGGLNYGYTF. DNA for the CDR3: TGCGCCAGCAGCTTCGGAGGAGGGGGCCTTAACTATGGCTACACCTTC. The gene calls are TRBV5-1 and TRBJ1-2; 7 bases are shared with TRBD1. V dropped 2 bases and J dropped 1; count of bases not matched to a gene: 8. The CDR3 is made up of 16 amino acids. Germline CDR1 reads SGHRS; CDR2 reads YFSETQ.

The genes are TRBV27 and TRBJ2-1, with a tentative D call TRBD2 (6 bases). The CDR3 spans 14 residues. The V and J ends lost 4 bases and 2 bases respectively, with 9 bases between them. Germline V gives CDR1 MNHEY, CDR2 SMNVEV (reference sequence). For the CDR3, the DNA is TGTGCCAGCAGTTCCGGCGGGGCCTACAATGAGCAGTTCTTC. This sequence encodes CASSSGGAYNEQFF.

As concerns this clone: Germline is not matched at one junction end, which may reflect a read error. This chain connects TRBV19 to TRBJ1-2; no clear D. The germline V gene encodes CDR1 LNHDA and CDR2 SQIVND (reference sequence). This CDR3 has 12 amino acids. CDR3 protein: CASGITGYGYTF. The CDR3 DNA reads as TGTGCCAGTGGTATCACGGGTTATGGCTACACCTTC. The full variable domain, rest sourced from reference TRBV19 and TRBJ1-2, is DGGITQSPKYLFRKEGQNVTLSCEQNLNHDAMYWYRQDPGQGLRLIYYSQIVNDFQKGDIAEGYSVSREKKESFPLTVTSAQKNPTAFYLCASGITGYGYTFGSGTRLTVV.

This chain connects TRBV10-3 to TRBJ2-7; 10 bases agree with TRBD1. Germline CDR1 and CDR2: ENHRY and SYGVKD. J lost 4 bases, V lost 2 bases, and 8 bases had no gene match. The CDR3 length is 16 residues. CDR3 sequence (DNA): TGTGCCATCAGTGAGCCCGAAGGACAGGGGGTTTACGAGCAGTACGTC. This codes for CAISEPEGQGVYEQYV.

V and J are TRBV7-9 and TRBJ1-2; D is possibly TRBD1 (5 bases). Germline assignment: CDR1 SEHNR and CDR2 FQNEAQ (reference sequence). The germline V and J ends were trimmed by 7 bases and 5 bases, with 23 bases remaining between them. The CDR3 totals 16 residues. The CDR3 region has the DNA TGTGCCAGCACCAGGGCCACGGTCGGAGGCGCATATGGCTACACCTTC. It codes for CASTRATVGGAYGYTF.

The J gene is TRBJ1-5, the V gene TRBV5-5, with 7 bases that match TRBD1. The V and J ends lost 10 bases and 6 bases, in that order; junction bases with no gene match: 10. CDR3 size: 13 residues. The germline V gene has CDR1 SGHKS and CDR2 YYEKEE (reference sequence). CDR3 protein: CAAFDRERQPQHF. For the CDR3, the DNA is TGTGCCGCCTTCGACAGGGAACGTCAGCCCCAGCATTTT.

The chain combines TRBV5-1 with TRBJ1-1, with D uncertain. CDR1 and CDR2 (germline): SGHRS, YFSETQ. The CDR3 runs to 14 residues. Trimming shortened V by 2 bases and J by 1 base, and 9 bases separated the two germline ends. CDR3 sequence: CASSFGDANTEAFF. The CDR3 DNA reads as TGCGCCAGCAGCTTCGGGGATGCGAACACTGAAGCTTTCTTT.

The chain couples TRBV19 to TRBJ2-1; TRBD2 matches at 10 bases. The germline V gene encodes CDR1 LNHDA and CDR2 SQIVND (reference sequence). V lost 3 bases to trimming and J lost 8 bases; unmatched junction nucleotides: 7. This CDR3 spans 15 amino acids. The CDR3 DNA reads TGTGCCAGTAGTATCCAAATAGCGGGGGGCCATGAGCAGTTCTTC. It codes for CASSIQIAGGHEQFF.

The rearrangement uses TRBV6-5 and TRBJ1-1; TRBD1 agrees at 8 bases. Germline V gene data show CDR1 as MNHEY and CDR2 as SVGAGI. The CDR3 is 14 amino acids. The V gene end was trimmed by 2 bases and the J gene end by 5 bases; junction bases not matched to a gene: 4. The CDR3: CASSYGTGGTEAFF. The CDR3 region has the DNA TGTGCCAGCAGTTACGGCACAGGGGGGACTGAAGCTTTCTTT.

The CDR3 spells CASSSAGGVTEAFF. The CDR3 DNA is TGTGCCAGCAGCTCCGCAGGGGGCGTCACTGAAGCTTTCTTT. The rearrangement joins TRBV5-6 to TRBJ1-1; 8 bases agree with TRBD1. J was trimmed by 4 bases and V by 3 bases; bases with no gene match: 5. Germline assignment: CDR1 SGHDT and CDR2 YYEEEE. There are 14 residues in the CDR3.

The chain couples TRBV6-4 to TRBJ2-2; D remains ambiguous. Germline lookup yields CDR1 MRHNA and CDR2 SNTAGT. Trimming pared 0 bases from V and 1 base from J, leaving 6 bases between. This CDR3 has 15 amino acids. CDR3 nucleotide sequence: TGTGCCAGCAGTGACTCGTCACTGAACACCGGGGAGCTGTTTTTT. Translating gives CASSDSSLNTGELFF.

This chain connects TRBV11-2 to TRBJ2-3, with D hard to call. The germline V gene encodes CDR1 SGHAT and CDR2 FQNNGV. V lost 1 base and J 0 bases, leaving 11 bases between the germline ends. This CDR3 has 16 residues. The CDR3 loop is CASSLGDWVSTDTQYF. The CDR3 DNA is TGTGCCAGCAGCTTAGGTGACTGGGTGAGCACAGATACGCAGTATTTT.

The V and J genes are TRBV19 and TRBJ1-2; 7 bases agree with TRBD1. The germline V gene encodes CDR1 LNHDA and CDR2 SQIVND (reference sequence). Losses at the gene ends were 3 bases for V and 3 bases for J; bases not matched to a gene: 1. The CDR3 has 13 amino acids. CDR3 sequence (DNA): TGTGCCAGTAGTATTGGGACAGACTATGGCTACACCTTC. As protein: CASSIGTDYGYTF.

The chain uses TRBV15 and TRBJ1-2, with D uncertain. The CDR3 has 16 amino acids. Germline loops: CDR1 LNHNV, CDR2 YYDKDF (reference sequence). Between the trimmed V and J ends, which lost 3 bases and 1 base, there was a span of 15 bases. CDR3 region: CATSSLPPGVNYGYTF. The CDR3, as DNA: TGTGCCACCAGCAGTCTACCCCCGGGAGTTAACTATGGCTACACCTTC.

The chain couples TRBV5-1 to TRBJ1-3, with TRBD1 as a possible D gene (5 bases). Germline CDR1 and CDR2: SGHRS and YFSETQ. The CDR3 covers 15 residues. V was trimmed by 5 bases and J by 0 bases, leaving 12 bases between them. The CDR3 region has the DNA TGCGCCAGCAGTCTCGACAGCCGCTCTGGAAACACCATATATTTT. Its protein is CASSLDSRSGNTIYF.

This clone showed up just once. The CDR3 sequence: CASSPPTGVLFF. CDR3 DNA sequence: TGTGCCAGCTCACCACCGACAGGGGTTCTGTTCTTC. V gene TRBV18 combines with J gene TRBJ2-1, with TRBD1 matching 8 bases. CDR1 is KGHSH, CDR2 LQKENI, per germline. This CDR3 region has 12 residues. Trimming cost V 0 bases and J 15 bases; bases outside gene matches: 4.

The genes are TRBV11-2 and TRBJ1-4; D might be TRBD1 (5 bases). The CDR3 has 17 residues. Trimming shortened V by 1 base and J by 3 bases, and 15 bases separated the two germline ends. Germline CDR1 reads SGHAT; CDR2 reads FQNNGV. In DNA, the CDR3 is TGTGCCAGCAGCTTAGGGTTTTGGGGGGGAGCTAATGAAAAACTGTTTTTT. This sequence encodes CASSLGFWGGANEKLFF.

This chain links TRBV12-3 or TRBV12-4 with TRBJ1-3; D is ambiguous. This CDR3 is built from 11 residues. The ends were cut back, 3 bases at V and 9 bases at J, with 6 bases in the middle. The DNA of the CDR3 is TGTGCCAGCAGTTTCGTGAGCACCATATATTTT. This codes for CASSFVSTIYF.

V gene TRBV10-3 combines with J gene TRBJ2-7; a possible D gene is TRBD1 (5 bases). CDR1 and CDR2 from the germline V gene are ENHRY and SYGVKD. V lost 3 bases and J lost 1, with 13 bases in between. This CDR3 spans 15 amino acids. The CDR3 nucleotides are TGTGCCATCAGTGAAGGGGCAGGCAAATCCTACGAGCAGTACTTC. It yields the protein CAISEGAGKSYEQYF.

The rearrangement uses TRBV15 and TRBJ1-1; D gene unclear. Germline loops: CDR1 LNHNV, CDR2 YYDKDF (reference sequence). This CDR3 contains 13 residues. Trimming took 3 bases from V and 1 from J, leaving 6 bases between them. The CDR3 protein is CATSSIQNTEAFF. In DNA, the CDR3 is TGTGCCACCAGCAGCATCCAGAACACTGAAGCTTTCTTT.

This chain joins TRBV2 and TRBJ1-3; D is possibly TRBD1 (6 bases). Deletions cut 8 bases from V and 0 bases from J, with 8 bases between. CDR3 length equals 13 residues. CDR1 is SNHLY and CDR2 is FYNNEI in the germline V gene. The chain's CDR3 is CASQQGSGNTIYF. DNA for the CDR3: TGTGCCAGCCAACAGGGCTCTGGAAACACCATATATTTT.

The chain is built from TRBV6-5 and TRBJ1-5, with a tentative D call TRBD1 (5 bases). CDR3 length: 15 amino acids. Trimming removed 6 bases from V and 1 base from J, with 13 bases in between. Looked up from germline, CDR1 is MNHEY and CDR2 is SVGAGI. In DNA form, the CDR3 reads TGTGCCAGCAGCCTCGACCAGGGCAGCAATCAGCCCCAGCATTTT. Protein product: CASSLDQGSNQPQHF.

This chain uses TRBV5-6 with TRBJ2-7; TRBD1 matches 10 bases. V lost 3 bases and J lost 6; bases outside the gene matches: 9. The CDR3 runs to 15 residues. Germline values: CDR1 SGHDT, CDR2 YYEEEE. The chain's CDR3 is CASSSPGQGDSEQYV. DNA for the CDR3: TGTGCCAGCAGCTCCCCTGGACAGGGGGATAGCGAGCAGTACGTC.

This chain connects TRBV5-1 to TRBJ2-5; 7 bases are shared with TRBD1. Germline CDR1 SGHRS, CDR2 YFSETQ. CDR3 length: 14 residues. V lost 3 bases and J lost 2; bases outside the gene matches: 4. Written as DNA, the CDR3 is TGCGCCAGCAGCTCAGGGACAGCTCAAGAGACCCAGTACTTC. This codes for CASSSGTAQETQYF.